This T cell receptor beta chain came from a study of monozygotic twins with inflammatory bowel disease. Nested amplification of TCRalpha and TCRbeta cDNA involved two PCRs of roughly 17 and 9 cycles. TCRdb derives one entry per CDR3 protein from the 5' RACE reads, leaving out DNA. Seen in this sample are about 330,000 distinct CDR3 sequences; the ten most common clones hold approximately 2%. Germline V gives CDR1 SGHVS, CDR2 FQNEAQ. The CDR3 loop spans 18 amino acids. A remark on this clonotype: Antigen: not known.

General study findings and limits: Clonotype overlap with others was lower in IBD patients than in healthy twins, a difference that was greatest with disease activity.

The sequenced sample consisted of blood. The chain links TRBV7-8 to TRBJ1-5; TCRdb gives TRBD1 as the D gene, but with no DNA this cannot be confirmed. The TCR originated in a human donor with ulcerative colitis or Crohn's disease, or a healthy co-twin of an affected twin (not recorded which). The CDR3 loop is CASSLVGTAGGSNQPQHF.